A single sample gave rise to the 30 T cell receptor beta chains below, sequenced in a study of blood T cell repertoires in COVID-19. Measured with immunoSEQ multiplex PCR; TCRdb has only the in-frame clones, and not every one. The sample carries approximately 160,000 clones, about four fifths recorded once. The sample comprised peripheral blood. All receptors derive from a man in his forties who had recovered from COVID-19.

This chain uses TRBV30 with TRBJ2-2; 11 bases line up with TRBD2. Germline trimming cut 4 bases from V and 1 base from J; bases unmatched to any gene: 2. Germline assignment: CDR1 GTSNPN and CDR2 SVGIG (reference sequence). CDR3 size: 15 residues. The CDR3 DNA reads TGTGCCTGGAAGCTAGCGGGGGGGAACACCGGGGAGCTGTTTTTT. It yields the protein CAWKLAGGNTGELFF. Combining the CDR3 with reference TRBV30 and TRBJ2-2 gives the whole variable domain SQTIHQWPATLVQPVGSPLSLECTVEGTSNPNLYWYRQAAGRGLQLLFYSVGIGQISSEVPQNLSASRPQDRQFILSSKKLLLSDSGFYLCAWKLAGGNTGELFFGEGSRLTVL.

V usage is TRBV7-2 and J usage is TRBJ1-1; D remains ambiguous. The CDR3 spans 18 residues. Germline values: CDR1 SGHTA, CDR2 FQGNSA. V lost 1 base, J lost 1 base, and 19 bases lay in between. CDR3 region: CASSLDSDVWRRNTEAFF. As DNA, the CDR3 is TGTGCCAGCAGCTTAGATAGTGACGTATGGAGACGGAACACTGAAGCTTTCTTT.

The genes are TRBV29-1 and TRBJ2-3, with a weak D call TRBD1 (6 bases). With 5 bases removed from V and 2 bases from J, the gap between germline ends came to 11 bases. The CDR3 sequence is 13 residues long. Germline CDR1 SQVTM, CDR2 ANQGSEA. The CDR3 protein is CSVTGSYTDTQYF. CDR3 DNA sequence: TGCAGCGTTACAGGGTCCTACACAGATACGCAGTATTTT.

This clone was recorded once. At one boundary the junction diverges from the germline segment, which might be a read error. This sample also contains other DNA sequences that code for the same CDR3. This chain joins TRBV7-2 and TRBJ1-5; a possible D gene is TRBD1 (5 bases). The length of the CDR3 is 15 residues. The germline V gene encodes CDR1 SGHTA and CDR2 FQGNSA. Here the CDR3 DNA reads TGCGCCAGCAGCTTACAATCCGGGGGTAATCAGCCCCAGCATTTT. It specifies CASSLQSGGNQPQHF.

The chain joins TRBV5-4 to TRBJ1-1; a weak D match, TRBD1 (6 bases). Trimming left V 2 bases short and J 5 bases short, with 19 bases between. The germline CDR1 and CDR2 sequences are SGHNT and YYREEE (reference sequence). The CDR3 contains 16 residues. The CDR3 DNA follows: TGTGCCAGCAGCTTTGCCGGGACACTAGTACCAACTGAAGCTTTCTTT. This gives the protein CASSFAGTLVPTEAFF. The whole variable domain, filled in from reference TRBV5-4 and TRBJ1-1, reads ETGVTQSPTHLIKTRGQQVTLRCSSQSGHNTVSWYQQALGQGPQFIFQYYREEENGRGNFPPRFSGLQFPNYSSELNVNALELDDSALYLCASSFAGTLVPTEAFFGQGTRLTVV.

The rearrangement joins TRBV7-6 to TRBJ2-3, with 9 nucleotides matching TRBD2. Germline CDR1 and CDR2: SGHVS and FNYEAQ. V shed 4 bases and J 2 bases; nucleotides not matched to a gene: 7. The CDR3 runs 16 residues. Here the CDR3 reads CASSSKVAGATDTQYF. CDR3 sequence (DNA): TGTGCCAGCAGCTCCAAAGTAGCGGGGGCCACAGATACGCAGTATTTT.

The chain joins TRBV20-1 to TRBJ1-1; D not resolved. This CDR3 comprises 13 residues. The V end was cut by 3 bases, the J end by 1 base, with 9 bases between. CDR1 and CDR2 (germline): DFQATT, SNEGSKA (reference sequence). The CDR3 is CSASDTENTEAFF. The CDR3 bases are TGCAGTGCTAGTGACACAGAGAACACTGAAGCTTTCTTT.

The chain carries TRBV4-1 and TRBJ2-4; 8 nucleotides align to TRBD1. Germline CDR1 reads MGHRA; CDR2 reads YSYEKL. With V trimmed by 3 bases and J by 0 bases, 7 bases remained unmatched. This CDR3 is 17 amino acids long. The CDR3 DNA sequence: TGCGCCAGCAGCCAGCCGGGACAGGCGTTAGCCAAAAACATTCAGTACTTC. Residues: CASSQPGQALAKNIQYF.

The chain employs TRBV29-1 and TRBJ2-5; no reliable D call. The V and J ends lost 1 base and 5 bases respectively, with 8 bases between them. This CDR3 region has 12 residues. Looked up from germline, CDR1 is SQVTM and CDR2 is ANQGSEA. DNA for the CDR3: TGCAGCGTTGAAGGGCCCGGGGAGACCCAGTACTTC. Amino acid sequence: CSVEGPGETQYF.

This sequence joins TRBV7-9 and TRBJ2-1; 15 bases are shared with TRBD2. V gave up 7 bases and J gave up 7 bases; unmatched junction bases: 17. The CDR3 totals 19 residues. Germline values: CDR1 SEHNR, CDR2 FQNEAQ (reference sequence). The CDR3 sequence is CASITSPGLAGGPGNEQFF. DNA for the CDR3: TGTGCCAGCATCACCAGCCCCGGACTAGCGGGAGGGCCAGGGAATGAGCAGTTCTTC.

The chain uses TRBV14 and TRBJ1-6, with TRBD1 matching over 8 bases. The CDR3 extends over 17 amino acids. Per germline, CDR1 SGHDN and CDR2 FVKESK. The junction had 9 bases not matched to a gene; V was cut back by 0 bases and J by 8 bases. As DNA, the CDR3 is TGTGCCAGCAGCCAAGAGGGGGCAGGGGGCCCGGATTCACCCCTCCACTTT. Translation gives CASSQEGAGGPDSPLHF.

The gene calls are TRBV19 and TRBJ2-5; 7 nucleotides match TRBD2. Germline values: CDR1 LNHDA, CDR2 SQIVND (reference sequence). The CDR3 spans 14 residues. The ends lost 1 base at V and 4 bases at J; junction bases unmatched: 3. The CDR3 region is CASSIAGGRETQYF. Here the CDR3 DNA reads TGTGCCAGTAGTATAGCGGGGGGAAGAGAGACCCAGTACTTC.

The V call is TRBV7-2, the J call TRBJ2-7, with D possibly being TRBD2 (6 bases). Per the germline V gene, CDR1 is SGHTA and CDR2 is FQGNSA. V was cut by 4 bases and J by 0 bases, with 13 bases left in between. The CDR3 runs to 15 residues. For the CDR3, the DNA is TGTGCCAGCAGCTCGGGGAGGTACAGCTCCTACGAGCAGTACTTC. The encoded protein is CASSSGRYSSYEQYF.

This sequence joins TRBV18 and TRBJ2-7, with 11 bases matching TRBD2. V lost 1 base to trimming and J lost 4 bases; unmatched junction nucleotides: 3. The CDR3 sequence is 15 residues long. Germline loops: CDR1 KGHSH, CDR2 LQKENI. The DNA for the CDR3 is TGTGCCAGCTCACCACTACTAGCGGGAGTATACGAGCAGTACTTC. Amino acids: CASSPLLAGVYEQYF.

V usage is TRBV19 and J usage is TRBJ2-3; D unclear. Germline CDR1 reads LNHDA; CDR2 reads SQIVND (reference sequence). Trimming took off 5 bases at V and 4 bases at J, with 13 bases between the two ends. This CDR3 is built from 14 residues. The CDR3 DNA reads TGTGCCAGTAGTGCTAGGAGTGGAGCAGATACGCAGTATTTT. Residues: CASSARSGADTQYF.

The chain carries TRBV13 and TRBJ2-2, with TRBD1 matching 7 bases. J gave up 8 bases and V 5 bases, and 5 bases lay outside the gene matches. Germline V CDR1 and CDR2: PRHDT, FYEKMQ (reference sequence). The CDR3 length is 13 residues. As DNA, the CDR3 is TGTGCCAGCAGCCAAGGGGGCGTAGGGGAGCTGTTTTTT. Its protein product is CASSQGGVGELFF.

This clone occurred a few times. J is TRBJ1-4 and V is TRBV9; 8 nucleotides align to TRBD1. Germline loops: CDR1 SGDLS, CDR2 YYNGEE. J was trimmed by 7 bases and V by 3 bases; bases with no gene match: 11. This CDR3 has 16 amino acids. For the CDR3, the DNA is TGTGCCAGCAGCGACGGGACAGGCGGATGGGGTGAAAAACTGTTTTTT. It is translated as CASSDGTGGWGEKLFF. Together with reference TRBV9 and TRBJ1-4, the CDR3 gives the full variable domain: DSGVTQTPKHLITATGQRVTLRCSPRSGDLSVYWYQQSLDQGLQFLIQYYNGEERAKGNILERFSAQQFPDLHSELNLSSLELGDSALYFCASSDGTGGWGEKLFFGSGTQLSVL.

V gene TRBV5-1 combines with J gene TRBJ2-7, with TRBD2 matching 10 bases. Trimming removed 3 bases from V and 2 bases from J; junction bases left unmatched: 5. CDR3 size: 15 residues. Germline V CDR1 and CDR2: SGHRS, YFSETQ. CDR3 sequence (DNA): TGCGCCAGCAGCTCGACTAGCGGGTCTACCTACGAGCAGTACTTC. It encodes CASSSTSGSTYEQYF.

At least ten counts were recorded for this clone. The chain is built from TRBV6-5 and TRBJ2-7, with 8 positions matching TRBD1. The V and J ends lost 7 bases and 2 bases, in that order; junction bases with no gene match: 7. Germline V CDR1 and CDR2: MNHEY, SVGAGI. The CDR3 has 14 amino acids. The CDR3 loop reads CASTPGGEPYEQYF. CDR3 nucleotides: TGTGCCAGCACCCCAGGGGGCGAACCCTACGAGCAGTACTTC.

This clone is a singleton in its sample. The chain links TRBV5-6 to TRBJ1-2; tentatively, D is TRBD1 (6 bases). This CDR3 comprises 12 residues. V was trimmed by 4 bases and J by 8 bases, leaving 12 bases between them. From germline, CDR1 is SGHDT and CDR2 YYEEEE. CDR3 nucleotide sequence: TGTGCCAGCAGCACCGCAGGGACAGGCTACACCTTC. This codes for CASSTAGTGYTF.

Here the CDR3 DNA reads TGTGCCAGCAGTTCCCGACAGGCTTATGGCACAGATACGCAGTATTTT. It codes for CASSSRQAYGTDTQYF. This sequence joins TRBV28 and TRBJ2-3; D is perhaps TRBD1 (6 bases). The V gene lost 4 bases and the J gene lost 1 base, with 15 bases spanning the gap. This CDR3 has 16 residues. CDR1 and CDR2 (germline): MDHEN, SYDVKM.

The rearrangement links TRBV4-3 to TRBJ1-4; D perhaps matches TRBD1 (5 bases). Trimming left V 2 bases short and J 0 bases short, with 22 bases between. This CDR3 comprises 20 residues. Germline V gene data show CDR1 as LGHNA and CDR2 as YSLEER. CDR3 sequence (DNA): TGCGCCAGCAGCCAAAAAGGCGGGACTAATGTCAAGGCAACTAATGAAAAACTGTTTTTT. Translating it yields CASSQKGGTNVKATNEKLFF.

This chain uses TRBV18 with TRBJ2-1; TRBD2 aligns across 8 bases. The CDR3 contains 14 residues. Losses at the gene ends were 4 bases for V and 8 bases for J; bases not matched to a gene: 7. Germline V gene lookup returns CDR1 KGHSH and CDR2 LQKENI. CDR3 in DNA: TGTGCCAGCTCACACGGGGGGGCAACGTATGAGCAGTTCTTC. It translates to CASSHGGATYEQFF. Looking up the rest from reference TRBV18 and TRBJ2-1 gives the full variable domain: NAGVMQNPRHLVRRRGQEARLRCSPMKGHSHVYWYRQLPEEGLKFMVYLQKENIIDESGMPKERFSAEFPKEGPSILRIQQVVRGDSAAYFCASSHGGATYEQFFGPGTRLTVL.

The V gene is TRBV5-1, the J gene TRBJ2-7, with a weak D call TRBD2 (6 bases). Trimming left V 4 bases short and J 2 bases short, with 7 bases between. This CDR3 comprises 12 residues. Germline loops: CDR1 SGHRS, CDR2 YFSETQ. CDR3 loop: CASSPGAYEQYF. The CDR3 DNA sequence: TGCGCCAGCAGCCCGGGGGCCTACGAGCAGTACTTC.

This clone was seen just once. Written as DNA, the CDR3 is TGTGCCAGTAAAACTACGGTTACGAGCTCCTACGAGCAGTACTTC. Translating it yields CASKTTVTSSYEQYF. The rearrangement uses TRBV28 and TRBJ2-7; D not resolved. With 9 bases removed from V and 0 bases from J, the gap between germline ends came to 18 bases. CDR1 and CDR2 (germline): MDHEN, SYDVKM. CDR3 length: 15 residues.

V is TRBV28 and J is TRBJ2-5, with TRBD2 matching over 16 bases. The V segment lost 5 bases and the J segment 4 bases; nucleotides outside the gene matches: 7. Germline CDR1 MDHEN, CDR2 SYDVKM. The CDR3 spans 17 residues. In DNA, the CDR3 is TGTGCCAGCAGTCTCATGGGACTAGCGGGAGGGCGAGAGACCCAGTACTTC. Encoded protein: CASSLMGLAGGRETQYF.

This chain links TRBV4-1 with TRBJ1-5; D not certain. Trimming took off 1 base at V and 7 bases at J, with 11 bases between the two ends. The CDR3 is 14 residues long. CDR1 is MGHRA, CDR2 YSYEKL, per germline. CDR3 residues: CASSQARGGQPQHF. The CDR3 region has the DNA TGCGCCAGCAGCCAAGCCCGGGGTGGGCAGCCCCAGCATTTT.

The chain recombines TRBV2 with TRBJ2-5; tentative D call: TRBD1 (6 bases). The germline V gene has CDR1 SNHLY and CDR2 FYNNEI. This CDR3 is built from 12 residues. Trimming left V 4 bases short and J 4 bases short, with 7 bases between. CDR3 residues: CASSVQGETQYF. CDR3 in DNA: TGTGCCAGCAGTGTACAGGGAGAGACCCAGTACTTC.

This sequence joins TRBV5-1 and TRBJ2-1; 8 bases agree with TRBD2. Germline V gene lookup returns CDR1 SGHRS and CDR2 YFSETQ. Trimming cost V 4 bases and J 7 bases; bases outside gene matches: 13. The CDR3 covers 16 residues. The CDR3 nucleotides are TGCGCCAGCAGCCGAAGAGCGGGAGTGGTTGAAAATGAGCAGTTCTTC. Protein: CASSRRAGVVENEQFF.

This chain connects TRBV19 to TRBJ2-4; D call uncertain. The length of the CDR3 is 13 residues. Germline CDR1 reads LNHDA; CDR2 reads SQIVND (reference sequence). The V and J ends lost 7 bases and 0 bases respectively, with 7 bases between them. DNA for the CDR3: TGTGCCAGTACAAGCCTAGCCAAAAACATTCAGTACTTC. Translated, it gives CASTSLAKNIQYF.